Shown below are 14 T cell receptor beta chains from a single sample sequenced in a study of identifying expanded T cells in peripheral blood. The assay was immunoSEQ multiplex PCR, and TCRdb's table has in-frame clones only and misses some. This table holds tens of thousands of clones, more than 75% found once. The source material was blood. These receptor sequences come from a person aged 18-70 years in good health.

The chain employs TRBV2 and TRBJ1-4; D call uncertain. Germline V gives CDR1 SNHLY, CDR2 FYNNEI. The V end was cut by 8 bases, the J end by 6 bases, with 10 bases between. The CDR3 runs to 12 residues. The CDR3 nucleotides read TGTGCCAGCGAAACGCGCTATGAAAAACTGTTTTTT. Translating gives CASETRYEKLFF.

This chain connects TRBV27 to TRBJ2-7; D unclear. CDR1 is MNHEY, CDR2 SMNVEV, per germline (reference sequence). The CDR3 extends over 15 amino acids. With 5 bases removed from V and 5 bases from J, the gap between germline ends came to 19 bases. In nucleotides, the CDR3 is TGTGCCAGCAGTCCCACGAATGTGTGGTTCGACGAGCAGTACTTC. This gives the protein CASSPTNVWFDEQYF.

The chain recombines TRBV27 with TRBJ1-5; D may be TRBD1 (6 bases). Per the germline V gene, CDR1 is MNHEY and CDR2 is SMNVEV (reference sequence). V lost 6 bases to trimming and J lost 5 bases, with 17 bases between them. The CDR3 length is 15 residues. Written as DNA, the CDR3 is TGTGCCAGCAGGGCGGGACAACAAGGACATCAGCCCCAGCATTTT. Translated, it gives CASRAGQQGHQPQHF.

The chain has TRBV2 and TRBJ1-6; 8 bases line up with TRBD1. CDR3 length: 16 residues. Looked up from germline, CDR1 is SNHLY and CDR2 is FYNNEI. V was pared by 7 bases and J by 7 bases, with 12 bases of the junction left unmatched. The CDR3 coding sequence is TGTGCCAGCAACCCCCAGGGGGCCAAATCCAATTCACCCCTCCACTTT. This codes for CASNPQGAKSNSPLHF.

The chain is built from TRBV27 and TRBJ2-7; D ambiguous. Germline V gene data show CDR1 as MNHEY and CDR2 as SMNVEV (reference sequence). The length of the CDR3 is 16 residues. Trimming left V 6 bases short and J 2 bases short, with 20 bases between. The CDR3 bases are TGTGCCAGCAGCCGGAAGAGGCCAGCCGATACCTACGAGCAGTACTTC. It codes for CASSRKRPADTYEQYF.

The chain uses TRBV28 and TRBJ2-2, with D uncertain. V lost 2 bases, J lost 5 bases, and 9 bases lay in between. CDR3 size: 14 residues. Germline loops: CDR1 MDHEN, CDR2 SYDVKM. The CDR3 spells CASSLGAGTGELFF. In DNA form, the CDR3 reads TGTGCCAGCAGTTTAGGTGCAGGTACCGGGGAGCTGTTTTTT.

The genes are TRBV28 and TRBJ1-1; TRBD1 matches 9 bases. J gave up 3 bases and V 5 bases, and 4 bases lay outside the gene matches. The CDR3 is 14 amino acids. Germline values: CDR1 MDHEN, CDR2 SYDVKM. The CDR3 DNA reads as TGTGCCAGCAGTGCCGGGACAGGGTACACTGAAGCTTTCTTT. The encoded protein is CASSAGTGYTEAFF.

This clone was counted a few times. V is TRBV9 and J is TRBJ2-7, with TRBD1 matching 8 bases. With 3 bases clipped from V and 7 bases from J, the junction kept 3 bases outside the gene matches. The V gene's germline CDR1 is SGDLS and CDR2 YYNGEE. This CDR3 contains 12 residues. CDR3 sequence reads: CASSEQGGEQYF. As DNA, the CDR3 is TGTGCCAGCAGCGAACAGGGGGGTGAGCAGTACTTC.

The chain has TRBV20-1 and TRBJ1-2, with a possible D match to TRBD1 (5 bases). Germline V lookup: CDR1 DFQATT, CDR2 SNEGSKA (reference sequence). V gave up 6 bases and J gave up 8 bases, with 10 bases separating them. The CDR3 covers 10 residues. DNA of the CDR3: TGCAGTGCACGGGAGGGGGGCTACACCTTC. Translating it yields CSAREGGYTF.

CDR3 coding DNA: TGTGCCAGTAGTATAGGGATGAGGGGGGGCTGGGAAGATACGCAGTATTTT. It codes for CASSIGMRGGWEDTQYF. This sequence joins TRBV19 and TRBJ2-3; D perhaps matches TRBD2 (7 bases). The CDR3 length is 17 residues. Germline-derived CDR1 and CDR2 are LNHDA and SQIVND (reference sequence). Between the trimmed V and J ends, which lost 1 base and 5 bases, there was a span of 19 bases.

The chain joins TRBV28 to TRBJ1-4; 7 bases align to TRBD1. The CDR3 contains 14 residues. Looked up from germline, CDR1 is MDHEN and CDR2 is SYDVKM. Trimming removed 2 bases from V and 8 bases from J; junction bases left unmatched: 5. The CDR3 loop is CASSLTGASEKLFF. As DNA, the CDR3 is TGTGCCAGCAGTTTAACAGGGGCCAGCGAAAAACTGTTTTTT. The variable domain in full, with the rest retrieved from reference TRBV28 and TRBJ1-4, is DVKVTQSSRYLVKRTGEKVFLECVQDMDHENMFWYRQDPGLGLRLIYFSYDVKMKEKGDIPEGYSVSREKKERFSLILESASTNQTSMYLCASSLTGASEKLFFGSGTQLSVL.

This clone appeared once. The chain links TRBV10-3 to TRBJ1-1; 8 bases match TRBD1. This CDR3 contains 15 residues. CDR1 and CDR2 from the germline V gene are ENHRY and SYGVKD. The ends lost 4 bases at V and 3 bases at J; junction bases unmatched: 7. CDR3 DNA: TGTGCCATCAGTGTCCGCGAACAGGGGGACACTGAAGCTTTCTTT. Translation: CAISVREQGDTEAFF.

This chain connects TRBV11-2 to TRBJ2-3, with a weak D call TRBD2 (6 bases). Germline CDR1 and CDR2: SGHAT and FQNNGV. The CDR3 totals 12 residues. V lost 3 bases and J lost 5, with 6 bases in between. The CDR3 region has the DNA TGTGCCAGCAGCTTGGGAGGAGATACGCAGTATTTT. Translated: CASSLGGDTQYF.

V is TRBV28 and J is TRBJ2-7; 8 positions match TRBD1. This CDR3 has 15 amino acids. V lost 5 bases to trimming and J lost 3 bases; unmatched junction nucleotides: 9. Germline loops: CDR1 MDHEN, CDR2 SYDVKM. In nucleotides, the CDR3 is TGTGCCAGCAGTGCTCCGGGACAGGCAGTCTACGAGCAGTACTTC. It codes for CASSAPGQAVYEQYF.